This T cell receptor (beta chain) was found in a study of breast tumors, draining lymph nodes, adjacent tissues. This clonotype was seen repeatedly, ten times or more. Germline loops: CDR1 DFQATT, CDR2 SNEGSKA (reference sequence). Trimming removed 3 bases from V and 7 bases from J; junction bases left unmatched: 11. The CDR3 is 16 residues long. Breast cancer patients provided tissue from their axillary draining lymph nodes. MiXCR, applied by TCRdb to the multiplex PCR reads, yields one record per CDR3 protein. The table lists about 230,000 distinct CDR3 sequences, 32% of them singletons. This TCR was recovered from a female donor with breast cancer. Some clones in this sample may be carry-over from other donors' samples. This chain links TRBV20-1 with TRBJ2-7, with 14 bases identical to TRBD2. Sequencing was performed on axillary lymph node tissue. This CDR3 is CSASVGAGLAGVEQYF. The CDR3 DNA follows: TGCAGTGCTAGTGTTGGGGCGGGACTAGCGGGAGTTGAGCAGTACTTC.